The source of this T cell receptor (beta chain) is a study of graft-versus-host responses after intestinal transplantation (dated by TCRdb to the early 2020s). The study in broad terms: Recipients received multivisceral, liver-intestinal, or isolated intestinal transplants. Every recipient was given anti-thymocyte globulin induction, then maintenance tacrolimus and steroids for around three years. Graft-versus-host and host-versus-graft alloreactive T cell clones were tracked in the graft, circulation and bone marrow after intestinal transplantation using bulk TCR-beta CDR3 sequencing. To identify alloreactive clones, pre-transplant mixed lymphocyte reaction products were sequenced and then compared with unstimulated pre-transplant donor and recipient T cells. The cohort enrolled about two dozen intestinal transplant recipients including one retransplant, and a few patients lacking pretransplant specimens were excluded. Donor T cell macrochimerism was defined as a peak of at least 4% donor T cells among recipient peripheral blood mononuclear cells. Samples from a few later patients were sequenced in-house on an Illumina MiSeq with MiXCR processing rather than by the commercial service.

In light of the paper, this sample's time point label describes: cells obtained before transplantation from donor or recipient. CD3+CD4+ and CD3+CD8+ populations were FACS-sorted from unstimulated pre-transplant donor and recipient cells taken from spleen or lymph nodes. With regard to this clone: The antigen this receptor binds is unknown. No qualities accompany the bases; no much larger clone lies one base away.

The paper as a whole reports these results and caveats: Conclusions were limited by the relatively low number and heterogeneity of intestinal transplant patients. GvH clones turned up in recipient bone marrow, with some appearing earlier in ileal mucosa or blood, a pattern consistent with an intestinal mucosal origin. High GvH to HvG T cell clonal ratios were observed in the allografts of patients with donor T cell macrochimerism. Peak levels of circulating GvH clones were associated with declines in HvG clones early after transplant.

From the germline V gene, CDR1 is SGHRS and CDR2 is YFSETQ. Unmatched junction bases come to 5, with V trimmed by 3 bases and J by 6 bases. Reading from cysteine to phenylalanine, the CDR3 counts 13 amino acids. Only the CDR3 region is kept as DNA, spanning 39 bases read in frame from base 1. Preparation of the library involved the immunoSEQ multiplex PCR assay. For most patients, genomic DNA was isolated with the Qiagen DNeasy Blood and Tissue Kit and shipped frozen to Adaptive Biotechnologies for TCR sequencing. For most patients, genomic DNA was subjected to high-throughput TCR-beta CDR3 sequencing by Adaptive Biotechnologies. For the original study's pipeline: TCR sequencing data for roughly 20 patients were retrieved from Adaptive's ImmunoSEQ software; a few other patients were processed with MiXCR and VDJtools. CD4 versus CD8 sorting errors were corrected by removing sequences found in both subsets at a frequency ratio below 5:1. Because the origin of CDR3 nucleotide sequences shared between donor and recipient could not be assigned, those sequences were removed. To be classed as alloreactive, a clone needed at least 2-fold expansion over unstimulated cells and a minimum CFSE-low frequency of 0.002% (template counts) or 0.001% (read counts). A clone was considered mappable if detected in the sequenced pre-transplant spleen, lymph node, or MLR CFSE-low populations of the donor or recipient. Cumulative frequency of alloreactive clones was calculated as a percentage of all sequences weighted by copy number. Drawn from immuneACCESS, this table holds only the in-frame rearrangements with V and J called that TCRdb kept. Clones are partly lost; checked studies trace under half to an unresolved V gene and leave the rest unexplained. That table is the source of V, J and clone size, and D and trimming were worked out from the DNA. The sample table lists some 130,000 clones, around nine tenths of them with a count of one. Of the sample, approximately 0.17% falls within the top ten clones.

The rearranged chain carries TRBV5-1 and TRBJ1-2; 7 central nucleotides agree with TRBD1. This clonotype was sampled from a human donor who received an intestinal transplant. The specimen was unstimulated CD4+ T cells sorted from spleen or lymph node cells, collected before intestinal transplant. The DNA is as follows: TGCGCCAGCAGCTACAGGGGAAGGGATGGCTACACCTTC. It encodes CASSYRGRDGYTF.